This T cell receptor (beta chain) was sequenced in a study of OX40 agonist ivuxolimab in advanced cancers. Study outcomes and limitations: Clonal expansion by week 6 occurred in CD4+ and CD8+ blood T cells (at 0.1 to 3.0 mg/kg).

Using immunoSEQ multiplex PCR, the repertoire was profiled, and TCRdb retains in-frame clones only, with some absent. The sample carries 30,000 to 40,000 clones, around nine tenths recorded once. V shed 1 base and J shed 10 bases, with 13 bases lying between them. CDR3 size: 14 residues. CDR1 and CDR2 (germline): SGHAT, FQNNGV. On this clone: Its antigen is unidentified.

This TCR was sampled from an adult with an advanced solid tumor such as melanoma, head and neck, liver or kidney cancer. The chain links TRBV11-2 to TRBJ1-4; D not resolved. This material consisted of CD4+ or CD8+ T cells sorted from blood, taken in a trial of the OX40 agonist ivuxolimab. The CDR3, as DNA: TGTGCCAGCAGCTTAGCTCTAGCGCCGGGAAAACTGTTTTTT. Translation: CASSLALAPGKLFF. Supplemented by reference TRBV11-2 and TRBJ1-4, the full variable domain reads EAGVAQSPRYKIIEKRQSVAFWCNPISGHATLYWYQQILGQGPKLLIQFQNNGVVDDSQLPKDRFSAERLKGVDSTLKIQPAKLEDSAVYLCASSLALAPGKLFFGSGTQLSVL.